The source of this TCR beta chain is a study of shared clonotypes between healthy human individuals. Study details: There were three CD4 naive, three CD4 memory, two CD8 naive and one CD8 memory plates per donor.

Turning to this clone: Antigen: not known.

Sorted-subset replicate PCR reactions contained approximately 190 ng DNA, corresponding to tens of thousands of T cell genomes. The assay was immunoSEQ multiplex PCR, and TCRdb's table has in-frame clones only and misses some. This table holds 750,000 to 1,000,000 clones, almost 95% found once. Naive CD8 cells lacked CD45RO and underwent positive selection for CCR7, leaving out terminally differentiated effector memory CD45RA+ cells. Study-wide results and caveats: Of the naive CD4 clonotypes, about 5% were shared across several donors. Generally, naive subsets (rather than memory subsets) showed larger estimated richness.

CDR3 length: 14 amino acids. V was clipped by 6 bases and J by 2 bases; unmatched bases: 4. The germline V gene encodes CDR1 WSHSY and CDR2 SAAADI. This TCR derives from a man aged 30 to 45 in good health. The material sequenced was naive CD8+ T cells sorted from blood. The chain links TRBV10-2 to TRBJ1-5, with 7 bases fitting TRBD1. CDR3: CASSLGQRNQPQHF. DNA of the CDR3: TGCGCCAGCAGCCTGGGACAGCGCAATCAGCCCCAGCATTTT.